These 32 T cell receptor beta chains came from one sample sequenced in a study of blood T cell repertoires in COVID-19. This table comes from immunoSEQ multiplex PCR, and its TCRdb copy is limited to in-frame clones, with some not included. The table has around 500,000 clones, less than 90% seen once. The sample was PBMCs or T cells enriched from blood (not recorded which). Every receptor here comes from an older woman who had recovered from COVID-19.

This clone was counted a single time. This CDR3 is CASSRTGEQFF. The CDR3 DNA reads as TGTGCCAGCAGCCGAACGGGGGAGCAGTTCTTC. The chain employs TRBV5-6 and TRBJ2-1; D is perhaps TRBD2 (5 bases). The CDR3 covers 11 residues. Trimming removed 4 bases from V and 10 bases from J, with 9 bases in between. The germline gives CDR1 SGHDT, CDR2 YYEEEE.

V is TRBV28 and J is TRBJ1-2; 7 nucleotides align to TRBD1. In germline, CDR1 is MDHEN, CDR2 SYDVKM. J gave up 2 bases and V 6 bases, and 12 bases lay outside the gene matches. The CDR3 has 16 amino acids. The CDR3: CASRPQGSTSNYGYTF. The CDR3, as DNA: TGTGCCAGCAGGCCACAGGGGAGCACCTCAAACTATGGCTACACCTTC.

In the case of this clone: At the DNA level, this CDR3 is encoded by other sequences in the same sample as well. The rearrangement links TRBV5-1 to TRBJ1-1; 10 nucleotides align to TRBD1. V shed 3 bases, J shed 5 bases, and the junction held 4 bases outside the gene matches. CDR1 is SGHRS and CDR2 is YFSETQ in the germline V gene. This CDR3 has 14 residues. DNA of the CDR3: TGCGCCAGCAGCTCCGGACAGGGGGAAACTGAAGCTTTCTTT. Its protein is CASSSGQGETEAFF.

In nucleotides, the CDR3 is TGTGCCCGCGGGCGGGGGGGAGGCCCCGGGGAGCTGTTTTTT. Protein: CARGRGGGPGELFF. This rearrangement joins TRBV9 to TRBJ2-2; 9 bases match TRBD2. The CDR3 length is 14 residues. V dropped 10 bases and J dropped 6; count of bases not matched to a gene: 10. The germline CDR1 and CDR2 sequences are SGDLS and YYNGEE.

V usage is TRBV18 and J usage is TRBJ2-3, with D maybe TRBD1 (5 bases). The CDR3 consists of 15 residues. The V end was cut by 1 base, the J end by 0 bases, with 8 bases between. Germline V CDR1 and CDR2: KGHSH, LQKENI. CDR3 coding DNA: TGTGCCAGCTCACCACGACAGATCAGCACAGATACGCAGTATTTT. Its translation: CASSPRQISTDTQYF.

The chain recombines TRBV6-5 with TRBJ1-1; D may be TRBD1 (6 bases). With 0 bases removed from V and 13 bases from J, the gap between germline ends came to 15 bases. This CDR3 spans 13 amino acids. Germline V lookup: CDR1 MNHEY, CDR2 SVGAGI. The CDR3 protein is CASSYSWTVDVFF. CDR3 bases: TGTGCCAGCAGTTACTCTTGGACAGTCGATGTTTTCTTT.

The rearrangement links TRBV6-5 to TRBJ2-3; 8 bases agree with TRBD1. V was clipped by 6 bases and J by 3 bases; unmatched bases: 8. The germline CDR1 and CDR2 sequences are MNHEY and SVGAGI. CDR3 length: 15 residues. CDR3 protein: CASRNTGGWTDTQYF. The CDR3 DNA follows: TGTGCCAGCAGAAATACAGGGGGATGGACAGATACGCAGTATTTT.

This chain links TRBV19 with TRBJ1-1; D unresolved. This CDR3 has 13 amino acids. Germline V lookup: CDR1 LNHDA, CDR2 SQIVND (reference sequence). The V end lost 9 bases, the J end lost 1 base, and 12 bases lay between the germline ends. CDR3 DNA: TGTGCCAGCCTACAGAGAAAGAACACTGAAGCTTTCTTT. Translation: CASLQRKNTEAFF.

As regards this clone: The identical CDR3 is also encoded by other nucleotide sequences in the sample. The chain combines TRBV10-3 with TRBJ1-6, with a weak D call TRBD1 (5 bases). Germline-derived CDR1 and CDR2 are ENHRY and SYGVKD. CDR3 length: 14 residues. The V end lost 7 bases, the J end lost 7 bases, and 14 bases lay between the germline ends. The CDR3, as DNA: TGTGCCATCATGGGTGGGGGGGGGAATTCACCCCTCCACTTT. Encoded protein: CAIMGGGGNSPLHF.

This chain links TRBV10-3 with TRBJ1-5; 10 bases fit TRBD1. The CDR3 consists of 17 residues. V lost 3 bases, J lost 2 bases, and 7 bases stayed unmatched. Germline values: CDR1 ENHRY, CDR2 SYGVKD. The CDR3 is CAISEHAGTGGNQPQHF. The CDR3 coding sequence is TGTGCCATCAGTGAACACGCCGGGACAGGGGGCAATCAGCCCCAGCATTTT.

The chain has TRBV2 and TRBJ2-3; 9 nucleotides align to TRBD2. The V and J ends lost 5 bases and 5 bases, in that order; junction bases with no gene match: 5. Germline-derived CDR1 and CDR2 are SNHLY and FYNNEI. CDR3 size: 14 residues. The CDR3 bases are TGTGCCAGCAGTAGCGGGGGGCGGAGAGATACGCAGTATTTT. Its protein product is CASSSGGRRDTQYF.

The J gene is TRBJ2-3, the V gene TRBV7-9; D might be TRBD1 (6 bases). This CDR3 is built from 17 residues. V lost 5 bases and J 0 bases, leaving 18 bases between the germline ends. CDR1 is SEHNR and CDR2 is FQNEAQ in the germline V gene (reference sequence). Here the CDR3 reads CASSAGRGYTSTDTQYF. CDR3 nucleotides: TGTGCCAGCAGCGCCGGTAGGGGGTACACTAGCACAGATACGCAGTATTTT.

This chain joins TRBV7-8 and TRBJ2-7, with TRBD1 identical over 7 bases. The CDR3 loop spans 14 amino acids. Germline trimming cut 6 bases from V and 1 base from J; bases unmatched to any gene: 6. CDR1 and CDR2 from the germline V gene are SGHVS and FQNEAQ. The CDR3: CASSYQGVSYEQYF. Here the CDR3 DNA reads TGTGCCAGCAGTTATCAGGGGGTTTCCTACGAGCAGTACTTC.

The chain couples TRBV7-8 to TRBJ1-3, with D maybe TRBD1 (5 bases). The CDR3 contains 15 residues. In germline, CDR1 is SGHVS, CDR2 FQNEAQ. Between the trimmed V and J ends, which lost 1 base and 2 bases, there was a span of 9 bases. In nucleotides, the CDR3 is TGTGCCAGCAGCTTAGTCGCGGGGCCTGGAAACACCATATATTTT. This encodes CASSLVAGPGNTIYF. The full variable domain, rest sourced from reference TRBV7-8 and TRBJ1-3, is GAGVSQSPRYKVAKRGQDVALRCDPISGHVSLFWYQQALGQGPEFLTYFQNEAQLDKSGLPSDRFFAERPEGSVSTLKIQRTQQEDSAVYLCASSLVAGPGNTIYFGEGSWLTVV.

The chain is built from TRBV3-1 (or the pseudogene TRBV3-2) and TRBJ2-4; the D is unclear. Trimming stripped 0 bases from V and 12 bases from J, with 15 bases between. Germline V gene data show CDR1 as LGHDT and CDR2 as YNNKEL (reference sequence). The CDR3 is 14 residues long. This CDR3 reads CASSQDRRHSTQYF. In DNA, the CDR3 is TGTGCCAGCAGCCAAGATAGGCGGCACTCCACTCAGTACTTC.

In DNA form, the CDR3 reads TGTGCCAGTAGTCCACCGTTGGGGAGGAGCTCCTACAATGAGCAGTTCTTC. It is translated as CASSPPLGRSSYNEQFF. V and J are TRBV19 and TRBJ2-1; D might be TRBD2 (6 bases). The V end was cut by 5 bases, the J end by 0 bases, with 17 bases between. The germline V gene encodes CDR1 LNHDA and CDR2 SQIVND (reference sequence). CDR3 length: 17 amino acids.

On this clone: The sample holds other DNA sequences that translate to the same CDR3. The J gene is TRBJ1-2, the V gene TRBV27; D is perhaps TRBD1 (5 bases). CDR1 and CDR2 (germline): MNHEY, SMNVEV (reference sequence). The V end was cut by 0 bases, the J end by 5 bases, with 10 bases between. The length of the CDR3 is 14 residues. CDR3 DNA: TGTGCCAGCAGTTTATCGGGGCAGATTTATGGCTACACCTTC. It specifies CASSLSGQIYGYTF.

CDR3 bases: TGTGCCAGCAGCTTGGGGACTAGCGGGGGGCCCCATCTAGATACGCAGTATTTT. Translated: CASSLGTSGGPHLDTQYF. The chain combines TRBV11-2 with TRBJ2-3, with TRBD2 matching over 15 bases. The CDR3 consists of 18 residues. Germline assignment: CDR1 SGHAT and CDR2 FQNNGV. With V trimmed by 3 bases and J by 5 bases, 9 bases remained unmatched.

The chain employs TRBV6-5 and TRBJ2-1; 7 bases agree with TRBD2. With 0 bases clipped from V and 6 bases from J, the junction kept 2 bases outside the gene matches. CDR1 and CDR2 from the germline V gene are MNHEY and SVGAGI. The CDR3 has 14 amino acids. The CDR3 region is CASSYSIAGNEQFF. The CDR3 DNA is TGTGCCAGCAGTTACTCGATAGCGGGCAATGAGCAGTTCTTC.

The chain has TRBV14 and TRBJ1-4, with 11 bases fitting TRBD1. V was clipped by 4 bases and J by 1 base; unmatched bases: 5. Germline V CDR1 and CDR2: SGHDN, FVKESK. The CDR3 has 17 residues. CDR3 amino acids: CASSPWTGGETNEKLFF. The CDR3, as DNA: TGTGCCAGCAGCCCCTGGACAGGGGGCGAAACTAATGAAAAACTGTTTTTT. Full variable domain (outside the CDR3, taken from reference TRBV14 and TRBJ1-4): EAGVTQFPSHSVIEKGQTVTLRCDPISGHDNLYWYRRVMGKEIKFLLHFVKESKQDESGMPNNRFLAERTGGTYSTLKVQPAELEDSGVYFCASSPWTGGETNEKLFFGSGTQLSVL.

The chain is built from TRBV10-3 and TRBJ1-4; 8 positions agree with TRBD1. The CDR3 length is 15 residues. The trim removed 4 bases at V and 7 bases at J, leaving 8 bases unmatched. The germline gives CDR1 ENHRY, CDR2 SYGVKD. CDR3 protein: CAISVRTGSGEKLFF. The CDR3 DNA reads TGTGCCATCAGTGTCAGGACAGGGTCGGGTGAAAAACTGTTTTTT.

The V and J genes are TRBV5-1 and TRBJ1-3, with D possibly matching TRBD1 (5 bases). Germline CDR1 SGHRS, CDR2 YFSETQ. V lost 1 base and J lost 1, with 12 bases in between. The CDR3 covers 16 residues. As DNA, the CDR3 is TGCGCCAGCAGCTTGACAGGTGGCTGGTCTGGAAACACCATATATTTT. Its protein product is CASSLTGGWSGNTIYF.

The J gene is TRBJ2-3, the V gene TRBV2; D might be TRBD2 (6 bases). In germline, CDR1 is SNHLY, CDR2 FYNNEI. CDR3 length: 16 amino acids. V was pared by 8 bases and J by 1 base, with 19 bases between. CDR3 sequence reads: CASGDGTGTRTDTQYF. The CDR3 DNA reads TGTGCCAGCGGGGACGGAACCGGGACTCGCACAGATACGCAGTATTTT. The complete variable domain, with remaining parts taken from reference TRBV2 and TRBJ2-3, reads EPEVTQTPSHQVTQMGQEVILRCVPISNHLYFYWYRQILGQKVEFLVSFYNNEISEKSEIFDDQFSVERPDGSNFTLKIRSTKLEDSAMYFCASGDGTGTRTDTQYFGPGTRLTVL.

V and J are TRBV24-1 and TRBJ1-5; D is undetermined. The CDR3 runs 14 residues. The ends were cut back, 3 bases at V and 8 bases at J, with 13 bases in the middle. CDR1 is KGHDR and CDR2 is SFDVKD in the germline V gene. CDR3 loop: CATSDPQSGEPQHF. The CDR3 region has the DNA TGTGCCACCAGTGATCCCCAGTCCGGGGAGCCCCAGCATTTT.

The J gene is TRBJ2-1, the V gene TRBV19; 10 nucleotides line up with TRBD2. The trim removed 7 bases at V and 4 bases at J, leaving 10 bases unmatched. The CDR3 runs 16 residues. Germline V CDR1 and CDR2: LNHDA, SQIVND (reference sequence). The CDR3 sequence: CASTPGETSGYNEQFF. The CDR3 DNA reads as TGTGCCAGTACCCCGGGGGAGACTAGCGGGTACAATGAGCAGTTCTTC.

This rearrangement joins TRBV2 to TRBJ2-2, with D possibly matching TRBD2 (7 bases). There are 15 residues in the CDR3. Germline values: CDR1 SNHLY, CDR2 FYNNEI. The germline V and J ends were trimmed by 11 bases and 1 base, with 17 bases remaining between them. The CDR3 loop is CASRGGTMNTGELFF. CDR3 coding DNA: TGTGCCTCACGCGGGGGCACCATGAACACCGGGGAGCTGTTTTTT.

V and J are TRBV29-1 and TRBJ1-3; tentatively, D is TRBD1 (6 bases). Germline CDR1 is SQVTM and CDR2 is ANQGSEA. This CDR3 is 14 amino acids long. V was shortened by 7 bases and J by 3 bases, with 16 bases between the two germline ends. The CDR3 region is CSAQQGRVGNTIYF. In DNA form, the CDR3 reads TGCAGCGCCCAACAGGGTAGGGTTGGAAACACCATATATTTT.

The chain carries TRBV3-1 (or the pseudogene TRBV3-2) and TRBJ1-2; a possible D gene is TRBD1 (6 bases). The germline V and J ends were trimmed by 2 bases and 2 bases, with 9 bases remaining between them. This CDR3 region has 14 residues. In germline, CDR1 is LGHDT, CDR2 YNNKEL (reference sequence). CDR3: CASSQRTVNYGYTF. Here the CDR3 DNA reads TGTGCCAGCAGCCAACGGACAGTAAACTATGGCTACACCTTC.

CDR3 loop: CASLPGATNEKLFF. In DNA, the CDR3 is TGTGCCAGCCTGCCGGGGGCAACTAATGAAAAACTGTTTTTT. V and J are TRBV5-5 and TRBJ1-4; weak D call: TRBD1 (5 bases). Germline values: CDR1 SGHKS, CDR2 YYEKEE (reference sequence). Trimming removed 7 bases at V and 0 bases at J, with 10 bases between. This CDR3 has 14 residues. Full variable domain (rest looked up from reference TRBV5-5 and TRBJ1-4): DAGVTQSPTHLIKTRGQQVTLRCSPISGHKSVSWYQQVLGQGPQFIFQYYEKEERGRGNFPDRFSARQFPNYSSELNVNALLLGDSALYLCASLPGATNEKLFFGSGTQLSVL.

The CDR3 spells CASSRQAGTGASSGNTIYF. CDR3 nucleotide sequence: TGTGCCAGCAGCCGCCAAGCAGGGACAGGCGCTAGCTCTGGAAACACCATATATTTT. V usage is TRBV7-6 and J usage is TRBJ1-3; TRBD1 aligns across 8 bases. The germline CDR1 and CDR2 sequences are SGHVS and FNYEAQ. The CDR3 covers 19 residues. V lost 5 bases to trimming and J lost 0 bases; unmatched junction nucleotides: 15.

To note about this clone: This sample includes further DNA sequences coding for the same CDR3. The chain links TRBV7-6 to TRBJ2-3; D not certain. V dropped 4 bases and J dropped 3 bases, with 5 bases sitting between them. This CDR3 contains 12 residues. The germline gives CDR1 SGHVS, CDR2 FNYEAQ. Here the CDR3 reads CASSSLTDTQYF. The DNA for the CDR3 is TGTGCCAGCAGCTCCCTGACAGATACGCAGTATTTT.

The rearrangement uses TRBV3-1 (or the pseudogene TRBV3-2) and TRBJ1-6; tentatively, D is TRBD1 (6 bases). This CDR3 is built from 16 residues. Trimming took 1 base from V and 9 from J, leaving 16 bases between them. The V gene's germline CDR1 is LGHDT and CDR2 YNNKEL (reference sequence). DNA for the CDR3: TGTGCCAGCAGCCAAGGGTTAGGGGGGGGAATTTCACCCCTCCACTTT. Protein: CASSQGLGGGISPLHF.